The 3 T cell receptor beta chains below all came from one sample that was sequenced in a study of T cell changes during pregnancy in multiple sclerosis. Profiled with immunoSEQ multiplex PCR; TCRdb holds only in-frame clones, not every one. There are roughly 57,000 clones in the sample; about 89% occur only once, and around 2.3% lies in the top ten. The specimen was peripheral blood, collected in the first trimester of pregnancy. These receptors all come from a female donor with multiple sclerosis, enrolled in a pregnancy study.

The chain couples TRBV7-6 to TRBJ2-1, with 8 nucleotides matching TRBD2. Unmatched junction bases numbered 4, after V lost 5 bases and J lost 7 bases. There are 13 residues in the CDR3. Germline CDR1 and CDR2: SGHVS and FNYEAQ. The CDR3 sequence is CASSTGGLNEQFF. CDR3 DNA sequence: TGTGCCAGCAGCACGGGGGGGCTTAATGAGCAGTTCTTC. Drawing the rest from reference TRBV7-6 and TRBJ2-1, the complete variable domain is GAGVSQSPRYKVTKRGQDVALRCDPISGHVSLYWYRQALGQGPEFLTYFNYEAQQDKSGLPNDRFSAERPEGSISTLTIQRTEQRDSAMYRCASSTGGLNEQFFGPGTRLTVL.

This rearrangement joins TRBV7-9 to TRBJ2-5; D is perhaps TRBD1 (5 bases). The ends were cut back, 8 bases at V and 4 bases at J, with 14 bases in the middle. From germline, CDR1 is SEHNR and CDR2 FQNEAQ (reference sequence). The CDR3 is 13 amino acids. The DNA of the CDR3 is TGTGCCAGCGCCTTTGACAGTACAGAGACCCAGTACTTC. Protein product: CASAFDSTETQYF.

The chain is built from TRBV9 and TRBJ2-1, with 11 bases matching TRBD2. The length of the CDR3 is 17 residues. Per the germline V gene, CDR1 is SGDLS and CDR2 is YYNGEE. After removal of 4 bases from V and 10 bases from J, the junction contained 16 bases not matched to a gene. The CDR3 DNA reads as TGTGCCAGCAGCCCACGACTAAGTAGCGGGGGGGCCCGCGAGCAGTTCTTC. Protein product: CASSPRLSSGGAREQFF.